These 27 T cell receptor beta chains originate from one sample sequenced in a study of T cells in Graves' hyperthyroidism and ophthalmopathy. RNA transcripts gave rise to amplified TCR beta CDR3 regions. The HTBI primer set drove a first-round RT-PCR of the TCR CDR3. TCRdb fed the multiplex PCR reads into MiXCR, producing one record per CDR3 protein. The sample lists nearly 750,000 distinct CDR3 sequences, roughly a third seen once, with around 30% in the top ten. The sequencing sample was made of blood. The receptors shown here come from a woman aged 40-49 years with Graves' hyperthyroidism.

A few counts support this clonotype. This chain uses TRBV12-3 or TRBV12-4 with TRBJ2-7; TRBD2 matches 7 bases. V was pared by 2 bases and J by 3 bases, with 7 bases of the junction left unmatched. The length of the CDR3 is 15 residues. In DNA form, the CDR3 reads TGTGCCAGCAGTTTACAGACCGGGACTATCTACGAGCAGTACTTC. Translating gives CASSLQTGTIYEQYF.

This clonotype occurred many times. Here the CDR3 DNA reads TGTGCCAGTAGTGACACAGGATTTTGGGACACTGAAGCTTTCTTT. Amino acid sequence: CASSDTGFWDTEAFF. The rearrangement uses TRBV19 and TRBJ1-1, with a tentative D call TRBD1 (5 bases). Between the trimmed V and J ends, which lost 5 bases and 3 bases, there was a span of 16 bases. There are 15 residues in the CDR3. Germline-derived CDR1 and CDR2 are LNHDA and SQIVND (reference sequence).

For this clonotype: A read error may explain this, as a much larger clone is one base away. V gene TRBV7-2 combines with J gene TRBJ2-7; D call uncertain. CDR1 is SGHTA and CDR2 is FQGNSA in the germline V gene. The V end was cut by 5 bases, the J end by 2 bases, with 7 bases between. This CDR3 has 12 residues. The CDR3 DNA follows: TGTGCCAGCAGCCGTGTAACCTACGAGCAGTACTTC. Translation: CASSRVTYEQYF.

CDR3 loop: CASSQDPGPNTEAFF. In nucleotides, the CDR3 is TGCGCCAGCAGCCAAGATCCGGGCCCCAACACTGAAGCTTTCTTT. V usage is TRBV4-3 and J usage is TRBJ1-1; unclear D gene. The V gene lost 0 bases and the J gene lost 2 bases, with 10 bases spanning the gap. Germline V CDR1 and CDR2: LGHNA, YSLEER. The CDR3 is 15 amino acids.

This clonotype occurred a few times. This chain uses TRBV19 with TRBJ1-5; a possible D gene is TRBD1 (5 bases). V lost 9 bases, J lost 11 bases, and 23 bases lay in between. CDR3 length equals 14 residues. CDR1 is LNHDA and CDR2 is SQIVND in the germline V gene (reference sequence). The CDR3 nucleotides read TGTGCCAGCAGTCCCACCGGGACCCGAGGGTCCCAGCATTTT. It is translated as CASSPTGTRGSQHF.

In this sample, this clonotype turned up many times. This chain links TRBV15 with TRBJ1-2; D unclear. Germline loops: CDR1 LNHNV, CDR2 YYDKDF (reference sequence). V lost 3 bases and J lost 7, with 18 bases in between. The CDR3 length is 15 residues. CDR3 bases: TGTGCCACCAGCAGTGCCATGAGGGTCCGGCGTGGCTACACCTTC. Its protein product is CATSSAMRVRRGYTF.

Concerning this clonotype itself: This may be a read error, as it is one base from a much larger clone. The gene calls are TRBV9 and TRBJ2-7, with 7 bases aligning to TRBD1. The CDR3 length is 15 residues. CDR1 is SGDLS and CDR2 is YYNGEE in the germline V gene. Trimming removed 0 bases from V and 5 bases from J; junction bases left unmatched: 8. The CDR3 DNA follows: TGTGCCAGCAGCGTAGGAGGGGGCGAGGGCCACGAGCAGTACTTC. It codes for CASSVGGGEGHEQYF.

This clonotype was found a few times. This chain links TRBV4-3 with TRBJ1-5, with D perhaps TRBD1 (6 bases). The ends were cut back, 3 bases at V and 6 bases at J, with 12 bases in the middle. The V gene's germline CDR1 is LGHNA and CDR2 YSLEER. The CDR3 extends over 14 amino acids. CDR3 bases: TGCGCCAGCAGCCACTACAGGGCTGGTCAGCCCCAGCATTTT. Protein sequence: CASSHYRAGQPQHF.

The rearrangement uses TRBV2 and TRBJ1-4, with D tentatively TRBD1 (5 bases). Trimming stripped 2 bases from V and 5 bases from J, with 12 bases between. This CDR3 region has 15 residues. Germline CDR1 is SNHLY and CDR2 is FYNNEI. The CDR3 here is CASSEWDARNEKLFF. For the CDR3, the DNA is TGTGCCAGCAGTGAATGGGACGCTAGGAATGAAAAACTGTTTTTT. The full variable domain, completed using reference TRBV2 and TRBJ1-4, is EPEVTQTPSHQVTQMGQEVILRCVPISNHLYFYWYRQILGQKVEFLVSFYNNEISEKSEIFDDQFSVERPDGSNFTLKIRSTKLEDSAMYFCASSEWDARNEKLFFGSGTQLSVL.

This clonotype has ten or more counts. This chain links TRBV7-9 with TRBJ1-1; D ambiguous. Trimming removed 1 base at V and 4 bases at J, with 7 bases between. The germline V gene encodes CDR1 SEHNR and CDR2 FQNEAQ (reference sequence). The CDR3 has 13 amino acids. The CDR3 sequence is CASSLGATTEAFF. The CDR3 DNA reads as TGTGCCAGCAGCTTAGGAGCTACCACTGAAGCTTTCTTT.

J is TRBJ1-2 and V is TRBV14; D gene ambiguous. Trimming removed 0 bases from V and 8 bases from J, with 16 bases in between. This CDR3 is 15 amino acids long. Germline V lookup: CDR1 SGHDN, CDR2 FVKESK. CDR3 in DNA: TGTGCCAGCAGCCAAGAAGGTAGAGGGTCTTGGGGCTACACCTTC. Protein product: CASSQEGRGSWGYTF.

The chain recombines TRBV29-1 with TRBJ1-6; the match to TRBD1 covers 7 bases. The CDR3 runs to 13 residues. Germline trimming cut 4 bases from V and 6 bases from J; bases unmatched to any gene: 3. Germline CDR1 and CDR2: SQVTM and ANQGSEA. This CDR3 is CSVVRDSNSPLHF. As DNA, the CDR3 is TGCAGCGTTGTACGGGACAGTAATTCACCCCTCCACTTT.

The CDR3 region is CAISVRTEAFF. CDR3 nucleotides: TGTGCCATCAGTGTCCGGACTGAAGCTTTCTTT. The chain carries TRBV10-3 and TRBJ1-1; no clear D gene. The CDR3 sequence is 11 residues long. V was cut by 4 bases and J by 5 bases, with 5 bases left in between. Per the germline V gene, CDR1 is ENHRY and CDR2 is SYGVKD.

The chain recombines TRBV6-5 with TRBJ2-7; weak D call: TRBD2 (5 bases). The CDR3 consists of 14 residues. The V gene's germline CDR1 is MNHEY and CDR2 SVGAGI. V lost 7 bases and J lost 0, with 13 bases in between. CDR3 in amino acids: CASTEALNSYEQYF. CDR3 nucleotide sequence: TGTGCCAGCACGGAGGCCCTCAACTCCTACGAGCAGTACTTC.

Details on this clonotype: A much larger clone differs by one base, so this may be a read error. The CDR3 loop reads CASSSPLRGLDSPKQYF. The CDR3 DNA reads TGTGCCAGCAGCTCCCCACTCAGGGGGCTAGATTCGCCCAAGCAGTACTTC. The gene calls are TRBV7-2 and TRBJ2-7, with 8 nucleotides matching TRBD1. V dropped 4 bases and J dropped 8; count of bases not matched to a gene: 19. Germline CDR1 SGHTA, CDR2 FQGNSA. CDR3 length: 17 amino acids.

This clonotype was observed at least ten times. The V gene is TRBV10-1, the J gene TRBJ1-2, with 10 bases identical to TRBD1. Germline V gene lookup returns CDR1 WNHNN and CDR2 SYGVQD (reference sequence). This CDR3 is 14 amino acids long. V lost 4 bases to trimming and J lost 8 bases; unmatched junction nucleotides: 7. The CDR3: CASSGQGAVGGYTF. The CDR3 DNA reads TGCGCCAGCAGTGGACAGGGGGCGGTTGGAGGCTACACCTTC.

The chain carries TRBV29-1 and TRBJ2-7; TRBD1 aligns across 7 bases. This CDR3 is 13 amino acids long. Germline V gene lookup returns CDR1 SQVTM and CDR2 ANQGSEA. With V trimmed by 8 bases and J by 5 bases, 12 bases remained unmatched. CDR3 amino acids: CSSYSRQGHEQYF. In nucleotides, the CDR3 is TGCAGCAGTTACTCAAGACAGGGCCACGAGCAGTACTTC.

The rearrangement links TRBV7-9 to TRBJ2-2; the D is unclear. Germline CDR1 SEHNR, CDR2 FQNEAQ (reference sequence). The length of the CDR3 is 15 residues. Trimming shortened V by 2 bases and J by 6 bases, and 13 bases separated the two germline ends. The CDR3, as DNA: TGTGCCAGCAGCTTAATCCCCCCCGAGGCCGGGGAGCTGTTTTTT. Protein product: CASSLIPPEAGELFF. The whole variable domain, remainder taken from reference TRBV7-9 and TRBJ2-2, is DTGVSQNPRHKITKRGQNVTFRCDPISEHNRLYWYRQTLGQGPEFLTYFQNEAQLEKSRLLSDRFSAERPKGSFSTLEIQRTEQGDSAMYLCASSLIPPEAGELFFGEGSRLTVL.

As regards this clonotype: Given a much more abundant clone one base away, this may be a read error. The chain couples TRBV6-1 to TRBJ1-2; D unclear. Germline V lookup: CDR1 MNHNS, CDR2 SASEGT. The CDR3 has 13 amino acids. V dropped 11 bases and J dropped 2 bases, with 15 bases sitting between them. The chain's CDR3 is CAGKKEENYGYTF. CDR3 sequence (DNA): TGTGCCGGCAAAAAGGAGGAGAACTATGGCTACACCTTC.

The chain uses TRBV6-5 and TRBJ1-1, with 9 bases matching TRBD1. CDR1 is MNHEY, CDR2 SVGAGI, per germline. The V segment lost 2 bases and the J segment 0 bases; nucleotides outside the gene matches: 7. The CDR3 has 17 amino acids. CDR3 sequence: CASSYGGQGKMNTEAFF. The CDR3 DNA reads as TGTGCCAGCAGTTACGGCGGACAGGGGAAAATGAACACTGAAGCTTTCTTT.

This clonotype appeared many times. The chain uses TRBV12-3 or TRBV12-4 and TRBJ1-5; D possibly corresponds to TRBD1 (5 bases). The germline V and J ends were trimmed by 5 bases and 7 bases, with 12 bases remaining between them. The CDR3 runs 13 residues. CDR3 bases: TGTGCCAGCAGTCTTCCCGGGGGGCAGCCCCAGCATTTT. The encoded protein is CASSLPGGQPQHF.

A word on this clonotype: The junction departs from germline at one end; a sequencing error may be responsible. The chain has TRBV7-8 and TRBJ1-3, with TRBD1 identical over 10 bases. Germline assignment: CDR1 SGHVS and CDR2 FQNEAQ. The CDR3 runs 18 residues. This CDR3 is CASSQAPGQGQIGNTIYF. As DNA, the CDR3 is TGCGCCAGCAGCCAAGCCCCGGGACAGGGGCAAATCGGAAACACCATATATTTT.

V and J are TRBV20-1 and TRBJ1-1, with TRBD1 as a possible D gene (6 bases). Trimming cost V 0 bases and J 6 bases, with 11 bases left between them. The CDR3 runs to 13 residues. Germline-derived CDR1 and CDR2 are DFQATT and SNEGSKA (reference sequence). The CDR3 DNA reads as TGCAGTGCTAGAGATTTAGGGGGGCCTGAAGCTTTCTTT. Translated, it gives CSARDLGGPEAFF.

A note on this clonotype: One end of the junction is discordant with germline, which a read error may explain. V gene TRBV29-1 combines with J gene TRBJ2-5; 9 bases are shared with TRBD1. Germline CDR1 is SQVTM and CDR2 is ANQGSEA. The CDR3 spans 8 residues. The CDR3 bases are TGCAGCGGGGGACAGGGCTTCTTC. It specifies CSGGQGFF. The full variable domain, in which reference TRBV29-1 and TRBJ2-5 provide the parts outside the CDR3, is SAVISQKPSRDICQRGTSLTIQCQVDSQVTMMFWYRQQPGQSLTLIATANQGSEATYESGFVIDKFPISRPNLTFSTLTVSNMSPEDSSIYLCSGGQGFFGPGTRLLVL.

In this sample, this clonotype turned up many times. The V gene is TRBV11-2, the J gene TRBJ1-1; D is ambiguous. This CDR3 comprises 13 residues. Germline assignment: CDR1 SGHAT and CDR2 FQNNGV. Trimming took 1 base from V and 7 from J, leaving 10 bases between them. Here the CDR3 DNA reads TGTGCCAGCAGCTTAGCAGGAAACCTTGAAGCTTTCTTT. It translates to CASSLAGNLEAFF. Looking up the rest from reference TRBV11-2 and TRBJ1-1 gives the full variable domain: EAGVAQSPRYKIIEKRQSVAFWCNPISGHATLYWYQQILGQGPKLLIQFQNNGVVDDSQLPKDRFSAERLKGVDSTLKIQPAKLEDSAVYLCASSLAGNLEAFFGQGTRLTVV.

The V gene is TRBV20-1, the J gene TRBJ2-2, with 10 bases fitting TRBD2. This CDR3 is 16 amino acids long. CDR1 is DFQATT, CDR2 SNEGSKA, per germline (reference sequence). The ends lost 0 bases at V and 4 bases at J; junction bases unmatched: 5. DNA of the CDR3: TGCAGTGCTAGAGATCCCCAGCGGGGGGGCACCGGGGAGCTGTTTTTT. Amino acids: CSARDPQRGGTGELFF.

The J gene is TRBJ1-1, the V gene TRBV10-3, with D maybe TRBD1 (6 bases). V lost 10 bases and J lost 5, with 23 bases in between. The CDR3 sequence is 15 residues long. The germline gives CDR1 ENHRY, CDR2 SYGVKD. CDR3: CASRMLGGAGTEAFF. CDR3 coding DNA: TGTGCCAGCAGGATGCTCGGGGGGGCAGGTACTGAAGCTTTCTTT.